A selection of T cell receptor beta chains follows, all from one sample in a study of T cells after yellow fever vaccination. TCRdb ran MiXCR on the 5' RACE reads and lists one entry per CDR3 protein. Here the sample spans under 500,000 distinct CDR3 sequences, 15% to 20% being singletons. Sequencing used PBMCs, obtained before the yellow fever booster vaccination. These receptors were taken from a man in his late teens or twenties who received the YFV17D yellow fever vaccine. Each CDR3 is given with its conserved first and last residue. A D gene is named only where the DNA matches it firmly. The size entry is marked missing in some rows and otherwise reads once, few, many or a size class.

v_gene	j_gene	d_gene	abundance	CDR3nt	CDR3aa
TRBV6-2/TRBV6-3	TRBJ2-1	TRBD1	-	TGTGCCAGCACGGGACAGGGCACCTACAATGAGCAGTTCTTC	CASTGQGTYNEQFF
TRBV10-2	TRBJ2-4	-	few	TGCGCCAGCACCGAGCGGAACTTAGCCAAAAACATTCAGTACTTC	CASTERNLAKNIQYF
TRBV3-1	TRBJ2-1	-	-	TGTGCCAGCAGCTCCACCTGGGGGGCCAACAATGAGCAGTTCTTC	CASSSTWGANNEQFF
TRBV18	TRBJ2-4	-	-	TGTGCCAGCTCACTCCCCCGGGGTCCAGAAAACATTCAGTACTTC	CASSLPRGPENIQYF
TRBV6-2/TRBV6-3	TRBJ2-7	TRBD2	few	TGTGCCAGTAGCGGGGCTTCCTACGAGCAGTACTTC	CASSGASYEQYF
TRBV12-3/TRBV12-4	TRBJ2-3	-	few	TGTGCCAGCAGTTCCGTCGGAATTACCAGGGCGATGCCCCCAGATACGCAGTATTTT	CASSSVGITRAMPPDTQYF
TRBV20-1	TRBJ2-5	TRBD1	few	TGCAGTGCTAGAGGAGAGGGGGCCAGAGAGACCCAGTACTTC	CSARGEGARETQYF
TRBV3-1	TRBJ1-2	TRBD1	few	TGTGCCAGCAGCCCTCGGACAGGGCAAGATAACTATGGCTACACCTTC	CASSPRTGQDNYGYTF
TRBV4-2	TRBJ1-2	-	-	TGTGCCAGCAGCCAAGTCGGGGGATTTGAGGGCTACACCTTC	CASSQVGGFEGYTF
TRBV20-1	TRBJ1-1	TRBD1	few	TGCAGTGCTAGAGGTGACAGGGGGTACACTGAAGCTTTCTTT	CSARGDRGYTEAFF
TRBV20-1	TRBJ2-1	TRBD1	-	TGCAGTGCTGAGAGGGGGCACAGGGTAAGAAGTTCGGATGAGCAGTTCTTC	CSAERGHRVRSSDEQFF
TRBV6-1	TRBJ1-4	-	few	TGTGCCAGCGTAAGTCGGACGGCAACTAATGAAAAACTGTTTTTT	CASVSRTATNEKLFF
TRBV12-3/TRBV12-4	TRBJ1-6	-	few	TGTGCCAGCAGCCCGGGGCGGGGGCGTTTGGACTCACCCCTCCACTTT	CASSPGRGRLDSPLHF
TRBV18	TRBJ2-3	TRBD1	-	TGTGCCAGCTCACCCGGACAGGGCCCCACGACGCAGTATTTT	CASSPGQGPTTQYF
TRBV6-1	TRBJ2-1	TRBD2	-	TGTGCCAGCAGTGAAGAAGGCGGGGGCTACAATGAGCAGTTCTTC	CASSEEGGGYNEQFF
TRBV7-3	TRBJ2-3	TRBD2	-	TGTGCCTCGGGACTAGCGGGGGCCACAGATACGCAGTATTTT	CASGLAGATDTQYF
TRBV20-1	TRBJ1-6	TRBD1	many	TGCAGTGCTCCAAAGACAGGGAGGGATTCACCCCTCCACTTT	CSAPKTGRDSPLHF
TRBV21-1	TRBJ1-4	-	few	TGTGCCAGCAGCTGCCCGAAGGGGCAGACGAATGAAAAACTGTTTTTT	CASSCPKGQTNEKLFF
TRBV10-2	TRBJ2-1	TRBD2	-	TGCGCCAGCAGTCGCCCTAGCGGGGGGATTGGGAATGAGCAGTTCTTC	CASSRPSGGIGNEQFF
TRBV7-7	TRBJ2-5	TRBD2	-	TGTGCTAGCAGCCCCGGGGGGGCGCGGGAGACCCAGTACTTC	CASSPGGARETQYF
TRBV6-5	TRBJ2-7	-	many	TGTGCCAGCAGTTACAGCGTCTTCTACGAGCAGTACTTC	CASSYSVFYEQYF
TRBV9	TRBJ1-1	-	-	TGTGCCAGCAGCGTAAACCTGAACACTGAAGCTTTCTTT	CASSVNLNTEAFF
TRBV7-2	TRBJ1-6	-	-	TGTGCCAGCAGCTCACAGAGATTGGGTTCACCCCTCCACTTT	CASSSQRLGSPLHF
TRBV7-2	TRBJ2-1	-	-	TGTGCCAGCAGCTCCGGAGGGTTTCTTGAGCAGTTCTTC	CASSSGGFLEQFF
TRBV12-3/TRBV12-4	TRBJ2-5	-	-	TGTGCCAGCAGTCTACAGGGTTTCCAAGAGACCCAGTACTTC	CASSLQGFQETQYF
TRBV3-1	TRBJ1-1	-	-	TGTGCCAGCAGCCAAGGTGATACGAACACTGAAGCTTTCTTT	CASSQGDTNTEAFF
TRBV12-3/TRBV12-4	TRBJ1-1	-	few	TGTGCCAGCAGGAATATCCAACCCTACACTGAAGCTTTCTTT	CASRNIQPYTEAFF
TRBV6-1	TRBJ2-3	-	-	TGTGCCAGCACCGTCTGGAGTTTCACAGATACGCAGTATTTT	CASTVWSFTDTQYF
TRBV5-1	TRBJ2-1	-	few	TGCGCCAGCAGCTGGGGGGGACAGACTAATGAGCAGTTCTTC	CASSWGGQTNEQFF
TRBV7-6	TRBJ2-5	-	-	TGTGCCAGCAGCGGGGACTGGGGGGAGACCCAGTACTTC	CASSGDWGETQYF
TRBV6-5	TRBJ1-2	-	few	TGTGCCAGCAGTGCCGACGGCAACTATGGCTACACCTTC	CASSADGNYGYTF
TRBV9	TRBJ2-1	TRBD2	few	TGTGCCAGCAGCAGGGACTACTACAATGAGCAGTTCTTC	CASSRDYYNEQFF
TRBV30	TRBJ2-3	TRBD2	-	TGTGCCTGGACTAGCGGGGGCACAGATACGCAGTATTTT	CAWTSGGTDTQYF
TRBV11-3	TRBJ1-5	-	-	TGTGCCAGCAGCATCAATCAGCCCCAGCATTTT	CASSINQPQHF
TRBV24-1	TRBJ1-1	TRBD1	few	TGTGCCACCAGTAGTTGGGACAGGACTGAAGCTTTCTTT	CATSSWDRTEAFF
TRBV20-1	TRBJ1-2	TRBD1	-	TGCAGTGCGTCGCCGGACAGGAACTATGGCTACACCTTC	CSASPDRNYGYTF
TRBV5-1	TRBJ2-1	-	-	TGCGCCAGCAGCTTGTCTCCGGGACCAAACAATGAGCAGTTCTTC	CASSLSPGPNNEQFF
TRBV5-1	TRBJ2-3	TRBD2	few	TGCGCCAGCAGACTAGCGGGGGAGGTGACAGATACGCAGTATTTT	CASRLAGEVTDTQYF
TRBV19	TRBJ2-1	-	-	TGTGCCAGTAGTATGGCTGTGGCTGAGCAGTTCTTC	CASSMAVAEQFF
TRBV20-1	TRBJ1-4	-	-	TGCAGTGCCACACGGATCGATGAAAAACTGTTTTTT	CSATRIDEKLFF
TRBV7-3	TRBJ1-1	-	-	TGTGCCAGCAGTCCAGGGTTCGGGACTGAAGCTTTCTTT	CASSPGFGTEAFF
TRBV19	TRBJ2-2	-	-	TGTGCCAGTAGTATAGTGGGTACCGGGGAGCTGTTTTTT	CASSIVGTGELFF
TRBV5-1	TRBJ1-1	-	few	TGCGCCAGCAGCTTGGTTGGGGCGCGGACTGAAGCTTTCTTT	CASSLVGARTEAFF
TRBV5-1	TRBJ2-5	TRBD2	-	TGCGCCAGCAGCCCCCCACTCCGCGGGGGGGCCGGAGAGACCCAGTACTTC	CASSPPLRGGAGETQYF
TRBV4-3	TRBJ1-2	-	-	TGCGCCAGCAGCTCCTCGAGCCAGACGTTTAACTATGGCTACACCTTC	CASSSSSQTFNYGYTF
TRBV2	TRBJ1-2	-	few	TGTGCCAGCACTTCGGACGGAGGGGGTACTATTGGCTACACCTTC	CASTSDGGGTIGYTF
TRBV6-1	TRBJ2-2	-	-	TGTGCCAGCAGTTGGAAGGGGACCGGGGAGCTGTTTTTT	CASSWKGTGELFF
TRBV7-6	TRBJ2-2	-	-	TGTGCCAGCAGCTTGGGTCTAGTTGGTACCGGGGAGCTGTTTTTT	CASSLGLVGTGELFF
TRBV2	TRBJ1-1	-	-	TGTGCCCGGAGGCCTGAAGCTTTCTTT	CARRPEAFF
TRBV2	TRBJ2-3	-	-	TGTGCCAGCAGTAGGCGGGACACTTACACAGATACGCAGTATTTT	CASSRRDTYTDTQYF
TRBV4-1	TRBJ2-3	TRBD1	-	TGCGCCAGCAGCCAAAAGGACAGGTTATCCCCAGATACGCAGTATTTT	CASSQKDRLSPDTQYF
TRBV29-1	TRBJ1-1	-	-	TGCAGCGTCGGACGTCCGGCAGGAGGTGAAGCTTTCTTT	CSVGRPAGGEAFF
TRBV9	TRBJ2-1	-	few	TGTGCCAGCAGCGTAGGGGGGGGCACTGAGCAGTTCTTC	CASSVGGGTEQFF
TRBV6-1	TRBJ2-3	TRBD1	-	TGTGCCAGCAGCCTTCCAACCATCGGACAGGGAAACTTAAATACGCAGTATTTT	CASSLPTIGQGNLNTQYF
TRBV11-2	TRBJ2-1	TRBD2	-	TGTGCCAGCAGCGGAATAGCGGGGGCCTACAATGAGCAGTTCTTC	CASSGIAGAYNEQFF